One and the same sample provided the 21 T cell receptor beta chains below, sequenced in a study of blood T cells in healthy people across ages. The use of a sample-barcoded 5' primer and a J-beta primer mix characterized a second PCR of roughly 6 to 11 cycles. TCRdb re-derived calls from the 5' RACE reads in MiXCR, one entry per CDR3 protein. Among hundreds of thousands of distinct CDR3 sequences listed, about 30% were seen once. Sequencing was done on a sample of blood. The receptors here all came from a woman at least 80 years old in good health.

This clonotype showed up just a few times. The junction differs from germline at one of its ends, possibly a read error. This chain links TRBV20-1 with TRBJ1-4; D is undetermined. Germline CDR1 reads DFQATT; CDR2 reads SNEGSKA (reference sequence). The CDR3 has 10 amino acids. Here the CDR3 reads CSARREKRFF. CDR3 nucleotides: TGCAGTGCTAGGCGGGAAAAACGGTTTTTT.

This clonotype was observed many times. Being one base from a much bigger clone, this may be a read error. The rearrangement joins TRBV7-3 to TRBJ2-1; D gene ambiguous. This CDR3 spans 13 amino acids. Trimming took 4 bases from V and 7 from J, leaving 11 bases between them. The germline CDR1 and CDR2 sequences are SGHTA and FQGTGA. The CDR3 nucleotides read TGTGCCAGCAGCTCCCTCGAAGGAAATGAGCAGTTCTTC. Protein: CASSSLEGNEQFF.

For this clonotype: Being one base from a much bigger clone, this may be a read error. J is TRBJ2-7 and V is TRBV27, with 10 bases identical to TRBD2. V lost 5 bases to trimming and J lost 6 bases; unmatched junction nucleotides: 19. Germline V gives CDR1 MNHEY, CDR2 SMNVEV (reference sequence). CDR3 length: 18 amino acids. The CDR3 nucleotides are TGTGCCAGCAGTCCTGTAGGCATACCGGGACTAGCGCGGATCGAGCAGTACTTC. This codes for CASSPVGIPGLARIEQYF.

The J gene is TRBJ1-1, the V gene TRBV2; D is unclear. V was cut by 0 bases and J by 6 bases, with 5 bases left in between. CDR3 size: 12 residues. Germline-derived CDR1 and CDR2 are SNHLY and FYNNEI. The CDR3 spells CASSEARAEAFF. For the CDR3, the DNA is TGTGCCAGCAGTGAAGCGAGGGCTGAAGCTTTCTTT.

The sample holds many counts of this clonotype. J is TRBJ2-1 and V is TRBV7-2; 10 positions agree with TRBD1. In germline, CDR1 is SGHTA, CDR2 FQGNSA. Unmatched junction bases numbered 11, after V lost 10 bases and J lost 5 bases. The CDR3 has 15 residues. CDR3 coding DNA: TGTGCCACCTTGAGAGGGACAGGGGTGAACAATGAGCAGTTCTTC. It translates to CATLRGTGVNNEQFF.

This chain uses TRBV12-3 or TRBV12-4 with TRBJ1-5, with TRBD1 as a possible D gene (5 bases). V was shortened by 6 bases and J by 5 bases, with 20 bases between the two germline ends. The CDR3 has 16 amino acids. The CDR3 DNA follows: TGTGCCAGCAGCCCTCAAGGGGCCACTTGGGATCAGCCCCAGCATTTT. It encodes CASSPQGATWDQPQHF.

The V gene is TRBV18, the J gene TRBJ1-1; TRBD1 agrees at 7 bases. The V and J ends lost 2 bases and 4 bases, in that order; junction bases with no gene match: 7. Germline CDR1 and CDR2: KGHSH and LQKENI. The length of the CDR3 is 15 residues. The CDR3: CASSPLEGAVTEAFF. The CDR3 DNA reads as TGTGCCAGCTCACCATTAGAGGGGGCAGTCACTGAAGCTTTCTTT.

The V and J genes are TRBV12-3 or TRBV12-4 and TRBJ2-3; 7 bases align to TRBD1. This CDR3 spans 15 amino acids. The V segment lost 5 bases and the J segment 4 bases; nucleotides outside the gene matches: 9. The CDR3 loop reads CASSITGVSADTQYF. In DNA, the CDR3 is TGTGCCAGCAGTATTACAGGGGTGAGCGCAGATACGCAGTATTTT.

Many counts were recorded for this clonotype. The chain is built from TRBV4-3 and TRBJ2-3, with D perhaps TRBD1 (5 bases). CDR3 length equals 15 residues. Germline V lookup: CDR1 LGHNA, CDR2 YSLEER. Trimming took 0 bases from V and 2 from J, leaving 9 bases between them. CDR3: CASSQEYRFTDTQYF. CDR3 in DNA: TGCGCCAGCAGCCAAGAATACAGGTTCACAGATACGCAGTATTTT.

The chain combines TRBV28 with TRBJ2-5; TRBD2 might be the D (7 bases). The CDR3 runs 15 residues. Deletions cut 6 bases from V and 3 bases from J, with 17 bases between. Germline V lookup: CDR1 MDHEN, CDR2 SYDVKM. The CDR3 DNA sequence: TGTGCCAGCAGCCCGATGGGGGGGCGGAAAGAGACCCAGTACTTC. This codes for CASSPMGGRKETQYF.

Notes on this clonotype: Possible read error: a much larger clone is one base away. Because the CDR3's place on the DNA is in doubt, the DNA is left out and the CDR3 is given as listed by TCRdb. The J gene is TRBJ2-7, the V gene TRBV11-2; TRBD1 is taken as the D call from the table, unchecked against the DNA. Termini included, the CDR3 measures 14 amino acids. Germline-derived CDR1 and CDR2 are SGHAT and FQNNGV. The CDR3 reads CASSFRARGNEQYF.

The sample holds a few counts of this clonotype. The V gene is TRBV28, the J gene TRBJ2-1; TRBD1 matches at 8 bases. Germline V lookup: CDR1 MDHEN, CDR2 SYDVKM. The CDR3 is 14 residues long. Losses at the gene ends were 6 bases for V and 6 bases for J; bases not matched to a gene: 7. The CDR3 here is CASRTGEGRNEQFF. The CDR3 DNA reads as TGTGCCAGCAGGACAGGGGAAGGTCGCAATGAGCAGTTCTTC.

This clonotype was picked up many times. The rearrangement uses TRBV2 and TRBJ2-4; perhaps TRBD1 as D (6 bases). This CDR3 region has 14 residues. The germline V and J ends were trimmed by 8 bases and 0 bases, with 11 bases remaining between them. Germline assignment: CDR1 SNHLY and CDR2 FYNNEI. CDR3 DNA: TGTGCCAGCTTGGGGACATTAGCCAAAAACATTCAGTACTTC. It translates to CASLGTLAKNIQYF. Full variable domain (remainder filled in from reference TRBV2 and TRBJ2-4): EPEVTQTPSHQVTQMGQEVILRCVPISNHLYFYWYRQILGQKVEFLVSFYNNEISEKSEIFDDQFSVERPDGSNFTLKIRSTKLEDSAMYFCASLGTLAKNIQYFGAGTRLSVL.

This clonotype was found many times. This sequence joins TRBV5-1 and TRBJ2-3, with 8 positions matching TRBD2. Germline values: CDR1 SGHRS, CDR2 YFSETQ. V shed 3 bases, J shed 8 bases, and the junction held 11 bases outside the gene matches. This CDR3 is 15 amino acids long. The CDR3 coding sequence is TGCGCCAGCAGCTCTACTAGCGATCGGGGGGGTACGCAGTATTTT. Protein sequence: CASSSTSDRGGTQYF.

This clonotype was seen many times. The CDR3 protein is CATSRDRQGVGNEQFF. CDR3 bases: TGTGCCACCAGCAGAGACAGACAGGGGGTGGGCAATGAGCAGTTCTTC. This chain links TRBV15 with TRBJ2-1; 9 bases match TRBD1. Germline CDR1 reads LNHNV; CDR2 reads YYDKDF (reference sequence). CDR3 length: 16 residues. V lost 0 bases to trimming and J lost 6 bases; unmatched junction nucleotides: 6.

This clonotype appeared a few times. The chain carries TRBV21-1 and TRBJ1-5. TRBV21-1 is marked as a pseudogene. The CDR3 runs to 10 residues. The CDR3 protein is CAKTGSPQHF. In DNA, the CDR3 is TGTGCCAAAACTGGGTCGCCCCAGCATTTT.

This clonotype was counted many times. CDR3 protein: CASSPSYYGYTF. CDR3 in DNA: TGTGCCAGCAGCCCCTCCTATTATGGCTACACCTTC. The chain joins TRBV6-6 to TRBJ1-2; D is unclear. From germline, CDR1 is MNHNY and CDR2 SVGAGI (reference sequence). The CDR3 contains 12 residues. Trimming took off 6 bases at V and 5 bases at J, with 10 bases between the two ends.

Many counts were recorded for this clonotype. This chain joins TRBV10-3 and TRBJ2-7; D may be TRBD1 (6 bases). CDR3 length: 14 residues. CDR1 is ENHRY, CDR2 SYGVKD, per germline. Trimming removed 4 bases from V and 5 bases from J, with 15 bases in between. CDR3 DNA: TGTGCCATCAGTGTGGGACACCCTTTGAACGAGCAGTACTTC. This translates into CAISVGHPLNEQYF.

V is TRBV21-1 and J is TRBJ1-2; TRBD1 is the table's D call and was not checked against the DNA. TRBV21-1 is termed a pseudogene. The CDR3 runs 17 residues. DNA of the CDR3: TGTGCCAGCAGCAAAGTATTCAGACAGGGGGAAATCTATGGCTACACCTTC. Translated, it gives CASSKVFRQGEIYGYTF.

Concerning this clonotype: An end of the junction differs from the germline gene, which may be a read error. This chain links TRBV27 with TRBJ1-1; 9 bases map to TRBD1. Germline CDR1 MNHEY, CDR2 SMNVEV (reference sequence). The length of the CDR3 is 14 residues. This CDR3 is CACSLKDRGTEAFF. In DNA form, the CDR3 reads TGTGCCTGCAGCCTTAAGGACAGGGGCACTGAAGCTTTCTTT.

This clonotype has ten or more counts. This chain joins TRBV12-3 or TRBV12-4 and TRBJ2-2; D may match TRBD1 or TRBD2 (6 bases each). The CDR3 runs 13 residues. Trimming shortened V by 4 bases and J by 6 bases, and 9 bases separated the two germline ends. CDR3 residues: CASSWGAAGELFF. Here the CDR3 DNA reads TGTGCCAGCAGTTGGGGGGCGGCCGGGGAGCTGTTTTTT.